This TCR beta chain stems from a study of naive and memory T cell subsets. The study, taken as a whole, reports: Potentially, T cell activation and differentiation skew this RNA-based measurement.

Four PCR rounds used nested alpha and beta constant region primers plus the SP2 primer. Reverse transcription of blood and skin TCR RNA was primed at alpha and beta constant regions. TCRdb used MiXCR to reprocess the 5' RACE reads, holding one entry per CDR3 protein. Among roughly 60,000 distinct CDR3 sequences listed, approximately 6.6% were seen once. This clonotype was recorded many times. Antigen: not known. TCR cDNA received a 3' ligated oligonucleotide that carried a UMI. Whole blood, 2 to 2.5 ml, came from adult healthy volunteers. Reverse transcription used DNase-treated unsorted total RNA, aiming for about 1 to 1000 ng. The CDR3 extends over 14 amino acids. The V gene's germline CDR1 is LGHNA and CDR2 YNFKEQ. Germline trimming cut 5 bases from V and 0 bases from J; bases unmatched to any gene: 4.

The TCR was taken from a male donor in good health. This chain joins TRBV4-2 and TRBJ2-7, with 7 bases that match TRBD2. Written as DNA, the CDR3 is TGTGCCAGCAGCGAAGCGGGGACCTCCTACGAGCAGTACTTC. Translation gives CASSEAGTSYEQYF.